What follows are 32 T cell receptor beta chains derived from one specimen sequenced in a study of lymphopenia after photon versus proton radiotherapy. Method: immunoSEQ multiplex PCR; TCRdb's copy keeps in-frame clones and lacks some. The sample consists of about 40,000 clones, roughly 86% of them appearing once. The input for sequencing was peripheral blood, taken from a patient treated with proton-based radiotherapy. The receptors originated from a woman aged 70-85 years with pancreatic cancer. Some clones in this sample may be carry-over from other donors' samples.

V is TRBV7-9 and J is TRBJ2-7, with D unresolved. CDR1 is SEHNR, CDR2 FQNEAQ, per germline (reference sequence). CDR3 length equals 11 residues. V gave up 3 bases and J gave up 5 bases, with 5 bases separating them. The CDR3 spells CASSFADEQYF. In nucleotides, the CDR3 is TGTGCCAGCAGCTTTGCGGACGAGCAGTACTTC.

J is TRBJ1-1 and V is TRBV7-8, with D perhaps TRBD1 (6 bases). V lost 5 bases, J lost 5 bases, and 21 bases lay in between. Germline lookup yields CDR1 SGHVS and CDR2 FQNEAQ. The CDR3 length is 16 residues. DNA for the CDR3: TGTGCCAGCAGCACCCAGGGTGGGGGGGCGAGGACTGAAGCTTTCTTT. This encodes CASSTQGGGARTEAFF.

The chain combines TRBV5-6 with TRBJ2-1; TRBD2 agrees at 7 bases. CDR3 length equals 16 residues. V lost 4 bases and J lost 3; bases outside the gene matches: 10. Germline V gene sequence: CDR1 SGHDT, CDR2 YYEEEE. This chain's CDR3 is CASSPRGREVYNEQFF. CDR3 nucleotides: TGTGCCAGCAGCCCGAGGGGACGGGAGGTCTACAATGAGCAGTTCTTC.

The rearrangement links TRBV7-3 to TRBJ2-4; D possibly corresponds to TRBD1 (5 bases). CDR1 is SGHTA and CDR2 is FQGTGA in the germline V gene. V lost 2 bases and J 2 bases, leaving 10 bases between the germline ends. The CDR3 length is 15 residues. The CDR3, as DNA: TGTGCCAGCAGCTTAGACAGCAAAACCAAAAACATTCAGTACTTC. Its protein product is CASSLDSKTKNIQYF.

The gene calls are TRBV28 and TRBJ2-5; 9 bases match TRBD1. Losses at the gene ends were 5 bases for V and 1 base for J; bases not matched to a gene: 8. CDR1 MDHEN and CDR2 SYDVKM come from the germline V gene. The CDR3 extends over 16 amino acids. This CDR3 reads CASSLHTTGGQETQYF. The CDR3 DNA sequence: TGTGCCAGCAGTCTACATACGACAGGGGGCCAAGAGACCCAGTACTTC.

The table lists this clone with a few counts. This rearrangement joins TRBV6-1 to TRBJ1-5; D uncertain. The CDR3 totals 19 residues. The V end lost 0 bases, the J end lost 5 bases, and 23 bases lay between the germline ends. Germline V gene lookup returns CDR1 MNHNS and CDR2 SASEGT. CDR3 DNA: TGTGCCAGCAGTGAAGCGCGGCAGCCGGATGATCTTTGGGATCAGCCCCAGCATTTT. This translates into CASSEARQPDDLWDQPQHF.

The J gene is TRBJ2-1, the V gene TRBV12-5; D perhaps matches TRBD2 (5 bases). The length of the CDR3 is 17 residues. CDR1 and CDR2 from the germline V gene are LGHNT and FRNRAP. V shed 7 bases and J shed 0 bases, with 19 bases lying between them. The CDR3 DNA sequence: TGTGCTAGTGCCTTCTTCTTTGACGGGAACTCCTACAATGAGCAGTTCTTC. It codes for CASAFFFDGNSYNEQFF.

This clone was counted a few times. This chain joins TRBV6-6 and TRBJ1-6; unclear D gene. CDR1 is MNHNY and CDR2 is SVGAGI in the germline V gene (reference sequence). With 7 bases removed from V and 10 bases from J, the gap between germline ends came to 17 bases. The CDR3 has 14 residues. The CDR3, as DNA: TGTGCCAGCACCCCACAAAGCGGCATCTCACCCCTCCACTTT. Encoded protein: CASTPQSGISPLHF.

For the CDR3, the DNA is TGTGCCTGGAGCCCCTCCGGGCACGGCTACACCTTC. The encoded protein is CAWSPSGHGYTF. V and J are TRBV30 and TRBJ1-2; D is undetermined. Trimming left V 3 bases short and J 8 bases short, with 13 bases between. Germline V gene lookup returns CDR1 GTSNPN and CDR2 SVGIG (reference sequence). CDR3 size: 12 residues. The whole variable domain, remainder taken from reference TRBV30 and TRBJ1-2, is SQTIHQWPATLVQPVGSPLSLECTVEGTSNPNLYWYRQAAGRGLQLLFYSVGIGQISSEVPQNLSASRPQDRQFILSSKKLLLSDSGFYLCAWSPSGHGYTFGSGTRLTVV.

V and J are TRBV9 and TRBJ1-6; D uncertain. This CDR3 has 15 residues. CDR1 and CDR2 (germline): SGDLS, YYNGEE. Between the trimmed V and J ends, which lost 0 bases and 5 bases, there was a span of 9 bases. The CDR3 sequence is CASSVGPGDNSPLHF. CDR3 coding DNA: TGTGCCAGCAGCGTAGGTCCAGGAGATAATTCACCCCTCCACTTT. Drawing the rest from reference TRBV9 and TRBJ1-6, the complete variable domain is DSGVTQTPKHLITATGQRVTLRCSPRSGDLSVYWYQQSLDQGLQFLIQYYNGEERAKGNILERFSAQQFPDLHSELNLSSLELGDSALYFCASSVGPGDNSPLHFGNGTRLTVT.

The chain joins TRBV11-2 to TRBJ2-7, with 11 bases aligning to TRBD1. The ends lost 5 bases at V and 6 bases at J; junction bases unmatched: 9. CDR3 length equals 15 residues. Germline CDR1 SGHAT, CDR2 FQNNGV. The chain's CDR3 is CASSPIVGTGGEQYF. In nucleotides, the CDR3 is TGTGCCAGCAGCCCAATTGTCGGGACAGGGGGCGAGCAGTACTTC.

This chain links TRBV5-4 with TRBJ2-7, with a tentative D call TRBD2 (7 bases). Trimming took off 4 bases at V and 4 bases at J, with 21 bases between the two ends. This CDR3 region has 16 residues. Germline CDR1 reads SGHNT; CDR2 reads YYREEE (reference sequence). CDR3 coding DNA: TGTGCCAGCAGCATTGGGGGGGGGCTTGGAGTATACGAGCAGTACTTC. Encoded protein: CASSIGGGLGVYEQYF.

The chain employs TRBV6-1 and TRBJ1-1; D not resolved. Looked up from germline, CDR1 is MNHNS and CDR2 is SASEGT. The CDR3 runs to 12 residues. V was clipped by 0 bases and J by 11 bases, with 10 bases between them. The DNA for the CDR3 is TGTGCCAGCAGTGAAGCTCAGGCGGGGGCTTTCTTT. Its protein is CASSEAQAGAFF.

The chain carries TRBV7-2 and TRBJ2-1, with TRBD2 matching over 9 bases. CDR3 length: 14 amino acids. The junction had 6 bases not matched to a gene; V was cut back by 5 bases and J by 7 bases. Germline-derived CDR1 and CDR2 are SGHTA and FQGNSA. CDR3: CASSPGTSSNEQFF. CDR3 sequence (DNA): TGTGCCAGCAGCCCAGGGACTAGCTCTAATGAGCAGTTCTTC.

This clone was seen just once. The gene calls are TRBV11-2 and TRBJ2-1; D not certain. The ends were cut back, 5 bases at V and 6 bases at J, with 5 bases in the middle. The CDR3 spans 11 residues. The germline V gene has CDR1 SGHAT and CDR2 FQNNGV. The CDR3 nucleotides read TGTGCCAGCAGCCAATTCAATGAGCAGTTCTTC. Translation: CASSQFNEQFF. The variable domain in full, completed from reference TRBV11-2 and TRBJ2-1, reads EAGVAQSPRYKIIEKRQSVAFWCNPISGHATLYWYQQILGQGPKLLIQFQNNGVVDDSQLPKDRFSAERLKGVDSTLKIQPAKLEDSAVYLCASSQFNEQFFGPGTRLTVL.

This chain links TRBV6-1 with TRBJ2-3; TRBD2 might be the D (5 bases). Trimming took 0 bases from V and 0 from J, leaving 10 bases between them. The germline V gene has CDR1 MNHNS and CDR2 SASEGT. CDR3 length: 16 residues. CDR3 residues: CASSEARTYSTDTQYF. For the CDR3, the DNA is TGTGCCAGCAGTGAAGCGAGGACTTATAGCACAGATACGCAGTATTTT.

The chain links TRBV5-4 to TRBJ2-2; D gene ambiguous. Between the trimmed V and J ends, which lost 2 bases and 6 bases, there was a span of 8 bases. This CDR3 is built from 13 residues. Germline V lookup: CDR1 SGHNT, CDR2 YYREEE (reference sequence). The CDR3 sequence: CASSFGIAGELFF. The CDR3 nucleotides read TGTGCCAGCAGCTTTGGTATCGCCGGGGAGCTGTTTTTT.

V is TRBV5-4 and J is TRBJ2-6, with TRBD1 matching over 8 bases. V trimming: 3 bases; J trimming: 2 bases; junction bases outside the gene matches: 4. Germline V lookup: CDR1 SGHNT, CDR2 YYREEE (reference sequence). This CDR3 contains 16 residues. CDR3 loop: CASSYPGGAGANVLTF. CDR3 coding DNA: TGTGCCAGCAGCTACCCAGGGGGCGCTGGGGCCAACGTCCTGACTTTC.

The chain employs TRBV2 and TRBJ2-4; weak D call: TRBD2 (5 bases). This CDR3 region has 14 residues. In germline, CDR1 is SNHLY, CDR2 FYNNEI. V was clipped by 5 bases and J by 0 bases, with 8 bases between them. The CDR3 region is CASSPLGAKNIQYF. CDR3 bases: TGTGCCAGCAGTCCACTAGGAGCCAAAAACATTCAGTACTTC.

CDR3 nucleotides: TGTGCCATCAGTGAACAGGGGGAAATGAACACTGAAGCTTTCTTT. It yields the protein CAISEQGEMNTEAFF. This sequence joins TRBV10-3 and TRBJ1-1, with TRBD1 identical over 8 bases. The CDR3 sequence is 15 residues long. Looked up from germline, CDR1 is ENHRY and CDR2 is SYGVKD. Unmatched junction bases numbered 3, after V lost 3 bases and J lost 0 bases.

The rearrangement joins TRBV6-1 to TRBJ2-1; D might be TRBD1 (6 bases). V gave up 4 bases and J gave up 8 bases, with 15 bases separating them. Germline V gene data show CDR1 as MNHNS and CDR2 as SASEGT. This CDR3 has 14 residues. In DNA form, the CDR3 reads TGTGCCAGCAGTGCCCGGGACACCAGGGATGAGCAGTTCTTC. Protein product: CASSARDTRDEQFF.

The rearrangement links TRBV27 to TRBJ1-1; D possibly corresponds to TRBD1 (5 bases). The germline CDR1 and CDR2 sequences are MNHEY and SMNVEV (reference sequence). CDR3 size: 15 residues. Trimming removed 4 bases from V and 10 bases from J, with 22 bases in between. The CDR3 here is CASSSVGMWGRGAFF. CDR3 bases: TGTGCCAGCAGTTCCGTCGGAATGTGGGGACGGGGAGCTTTCTTT.

The chain combines TRBV29-1 with TRBJ1-2; D ambiguous. Germline lookup yields CDR1 SQVTM and CDR2 ANQGSEA. The CDR3 sequence is 14 residues long. The V and J ends lost 0 bases and 0 bases respectively, with 8 bases between them. This CDR3 is CSVEDLRSNYGYTF. The CDR3 DNA sequence: TGCAGCGTTGAAGATCTTCGGTCTAACTATGGCTACACCTTC.

Here the CDR3 reads CASSIYGGKRTDTQYF. The CDR3 region has the DNA TGTGCCAGCAGCATATACGGCGGGAAGCGCACAGATACGCAGTATTTT. The V and J genes are TRBV21-1 and TRBJ2-3; the D call of TRBD2 is as the table states it, not checked on the DNA. TRBV21-1 is a pseudogene segment. This CDR3 contains 16 residues.

The chain is built from TRBV19 and TRBJ2-4, with 8 bases matching TRBD2. J gave up 8 bases and V 3 bases, and 9 bases lay outside the gene matches. Germline lookup yields CDR1 LNHDA and CDR2 SQIVND (reference sequence). The CDR3 has 15 amino acids. CDR3 coding DNA: TGTGCCAGTAGTATGGGGACTAGTATGATTTACATTCAGTACTTC. Translation gives CASSMGTSMIYIQYF.

The V and J genes are TRBV28 and TRBJ1-6, with D maybe TRBD1 (6 bases). Per the germline V gene, CDR1 is MDHEN and CDR2 is SYDVKM. The CDR3 has 15 amino acids. Trimming cost V 6 bases and J 4 bases, with 13 bases left between them. The CDR3 DNA is TGTGCCAGCAGCTCAGGGGTAACTTATAATTCACCCCTCCACTTT. It translates to CASSSGVTYNSPLHF.

The rearrangement uses TRBV4-2 and TRBJ2-1; D is unclear. With 0 bases removed from V and 6 bases from J, the gap between germline ends came to 12 bases. This CDR3 spans 15 amino acids. CDR1 LGHNA and CDR2 YNFKEQ come from the germline V gene. CDR3 sequence: CASSQDSSRFNEQFF. CDR3 nucleotide sequence: TGTGCCAGCAGCCAAGACTCCAGCCGGTTCAATGAGCAGTTCTTC.

The genes are TRBV10-3 and TRBJ1-2; D is uncertain. Germline CDR1 ENHRY, CDR2 SYGVKD. The CDR3 is 14 amino acids. V was pared by 3 bases and J by 5 bases, with 13 bases between. The CDR3 region is CAISDNLERYGYTF. The DNA for the CDR3 is TGTGCCATCAGTGATAATTTGGAAAGGTATGGCTACACCTTC.

This clone came up once. This chain joins TRBV5-1 and TRBJ2-1; 12 bases match TRBD2. From germline, CDR1 is SGHRS and CDR2 YFSETQ. The CDR3 loop spans 15 amino acids. Losses at the gene ends were 4 bases for V and 7 bases for J; bases not matched to a gene: 6. The CDR3 reads CASSRLAGVGNEQFF. Written as DNA, the CDR3 is TGCGCCAGCAGCCGACTAGCGGGAGTAGGAAATGAGCAGTTCTTC.

On this clone itself: One junction end does not reproduce the germline sequence, and a read error may be involved. The sample contains more than one DNA sequence encoding this CDR3. The chain couples TRBV5-1 to TRBJ1-4, with D possibly TRBD1 on 5 matching bases. The germline V gene has CDR1 SGHRS and CDR2 YFSETQ. This CDR3 is 15 amino acids long. The CDR3 protein is CASSLGGLKDEKLFF. For the CDR3, the DNA is TGCGCCAGTAGCTTGGGGGGGTTGAAAGATGAAAAACTGTTTTTT.

The chain employs TRBV7-9 and TRBJ1-1; D might be TRBD1 (5 bases). This CDR3 contains 14 residues. CDR1 is SEHNR, CDR2 FQNEAQ, per germline (reference sequence). Trimming took 4 bases from V and 1 from J, leaving 10 bases between them. CDR3 amino acids: CASSSPTENTEAFF. The CDR3 DNA reads TGTGCCAGCAGCTCCCCGACAGAGAACACTGAAGCTTTCTTT.

The CDR3 DNA reads TGCGCCAGCAGCCAAGTTGGGTTGGACTATGGCTACACCTTC. Protein product: CASSQVGLDYGYTF. The V gene is TRBV4-3, the J gene TRBJ1-2; D ambiguous. This CDR3 region has 14 residues. Germline CDR1 LGHNA, CDR2 YSLEER. Trimming cost V 1 base and J 3 bases, with 9 bases left between them.